This T cell receptor beta chain is drawn from a study of blood T cells in healthy people across ages. Study-level points and caveats: Whereas aged donors had fewer naive CD4+ cells, long-lived donors had more of them and higher diversity. Estimates based on one million T cells were treated as lower bounds. The unknown donor CMV status may have confounded expanded clonotype changes.

This clonotype has only a few counts. Its antigen is as yet unknown. Since a much larger clone is just one base distant, this may be a read error. A second PCR, run for about 7 to 11 cycles, used a sample-barcoded 5' primer plus a J-beta primer mix. From the 5' RACE reads, TCRdb called clonotypes with MiXCR, one entry per CDR3 protein. The repertoire has 1.5 million to 2 million distinct CDR3 sequences, roughly 52% of them found once; the top ten carry more than 2%. This CDR3 is built from 15 residues. V dropped 5 bases and J dropped 9; count of bases not matched to a gene: 16. CDR1 SEHNR and CDR2 FQNEAQ come from the germline V gene (reference sequence).

This receptor was identified in a woman in her thirties or forties in good health. The sequencing input was blood. The chain carries TRBV7-9 and TRBJ2-7; 7 nucleotides agree with TRBD2. The CDR3 reads CASSPGGGSRFMQYF. The CDR3 region has the DNA TGTGCCAGCAGCCCTGGGGGGGGGAGCCGCTTTATGCAGTACTTC.